This T cell receptor beta chain was obtained from a study of blood T cell repertoires in COVID-19. In the study overall: The United States, Italy and Spain were the sources of the acute and convalescent COVID-19 samples. Sample material is recorded as cDNA or gDNA derived from T cells, B-cell-depleted T cells, or PBMCs.

Per the original data handling: Estimated nucleated cell counts came from reference gene primer amplification. TCRdb's table, derived via immunoSEQ multiplex PCR, lists solely in-frame clones and lacks some. V and J calls and clone size follow that table, whereas D and trimming were derived from the DNA. The sample lists about 110,000 clones, roughly 79% occurring once. Between the trimmed V and J ends, which lost 6 bases and 5 bases, there was a span of 17 bases. Germline CDR1 reads MDHEN; CDR2 reads SYDVKM. The CDR3 spans 15 residues. The sample consisted of peripheral blood. The receptor was derived from a woman in her seventies with acute or convalescent COVID-19. The rearrangement uses TRBV28 and TRBJ1-5; D gene unclear. The CDR3 bases are TGTGCCAGCAGCCCCTTGAGCATTCCCCATCAGCCCCAGCATTTT. Translation gives CASSPLSIPHQPQHF.